This TCR beta chain was identified in a study of cytomegalovirus exposure and HLA in healthy donors. Study as a whole: Genetic ancestry analysis placed approximately 79% of the 400 or so donors that were genotyped in the Caucasian-associated cluster.

PCR was performed using 60 Vbeta and 13 Jbeta primers. The method was immunoSEQ multiplex PCR; TCRdb's version includes in-frame clones alone and lacks a portion of them. The sample yields around 140,000 clones, roughly 74% seen once. Notes on this clone: Its antigen is not known.

The donors were healthy bone marrow donors. Findings and limits, study-wide: Association of a missense DCLRE1C variant with TCR beta V- and J-gene trimming was reported in a later analysis. In presence/absence analyses, roughly uniform sequencing depth across donors was assumed.

The CDR3 sequence is 15 residues long. Trimming at V came to 4 bases and at J to 8 bases, leaving 9 bases not matched to a gene. Per germline, CDR1 MNHEY and CDR2 SVGAGI. This chain uses TRBV6-5 with TRBJ1-4; the match to TRBD1 covers 8 bases. Specimen: PBMCs. The origin of this receptor is a man in his forties or fifties in good health and CMV-seronegative. The CDR3 here is CASSSQGGDEEKLFF. The CDR3 region has the DNA TGTGCCAGCAGTTCACAGGGGGGGGACGAAGAAAAACTGTTTTTT.